Listed below are T cell receptor beta chains from one sample, sequenced in a study of CD8 T cells in ankylosing spondylitis. Each CDR3 protein gets one entry after TCRdb re-called the 5' RACE reads with MiXCR. The top ten clones hold about 16% of a sample with roughly 370,000 distinct CDR3 sequences, approximately 20% of them seen once. Sample: blood, either unsorted or a sorted T cell fraction (not recorded which). The receptor set was obtained from a male donor with ankylosing spondylitis. Both conserved end residues are part of each CDR3. The order of the fields is V gene, clone size, J gene, D gene, CDR3 protein, CDR3 DNA. D genes are given only for firm matches. A clone size is listed for some rows: how often the clone was seen (once, few, many), or a class if it is expanded.

V gene: TRBV6-2/TRBV6-3
clone size: .
J gene: TRBJ2-7
D gene: TRBD2
CDR3 protein: CASSYLAESPYEQYF
CDR3 DNA: TGTGCCAGCAGTTACCTAGCGGAATCGCCCTACGAGCAGTACTTC

V gene: TRBV12-5
clone size: .
J gene: TRBJ2-7
D gene: .
CDR3 protein: CASGWGDVTGEQYF
CDR3 DNA: TGTGCTAGTGGTTGGGGGGATGTAACTGGCGAGCAGTACTTC

V gene: TRBV7-9
clone size: many
J gene: TRBJ2-5
D gene: .
CDR3 protein: CASSLVVSQETQYF
CDR3 DNA: TGTGCCAGCAGCTTAGTGGTCTCTCAAGAGACCCAGTACTTC

V gene: TRBV12-3/TRBV12-4
clone size: many
J gene: TRBJ2-6
D gene: .
CDR3 protein: CASSLEGRTGANVLTF
CDR3 DNA: TGTGCCAGCAGTTTAGAGGGGCGGACTGGGGCCAACGTCCTGACTTTC

V gene: TRBV2
clone size: .
J gene: TRBJ2-1
D gene: TRBD2
CDR3 protein: CASSEILPGLEVHEQFF
CDR3 DNA: TGTGCCAGCAGTGAAATCCTACCGGGACTAGAGGTACATGAGCAGTTCTTC

V gene: TRBV7-2
clone size: few
J gene: TRBJ2-1
D gene: TRBD2
CDR3 protein: CASSLRSGRTSKNEQFF
CDR3 DNA: TGTGCCAGCAGCTTAAGAAGCGGGAGGACGTCTAAAAATGAGCAGTTCTTC

V gene: TRBV28
clone size: .
J gene: TRBJ2-1
D gene: TRBD1
CDR3 protein: CASRGTGASSYNEQFF
CDR3 DNA: TGTGCCAGCAGGGGGACAGGGGCGAGCTCCTACAATGAGCAGTTCTTC

V gene: TRBV28
clone size: few
J gene: TRBJ2-4
D gene: TRBD1
CDR3 protein: CASSSRTGIDGAKNIQYF
CDR3 DNA: TGTGCCAGCAGTTCCAGGACAGGGATCGATGGAGCCAAAAACATTCAGTACTTC

V gene: TRBV20-1
clone size: few
J gene: TRBJ2-3
D gene: TRBD2
CDR3 protein: CSAASGRAGTDTQYF
CDR3 DNA: TGCAGTGCTGCTAGCGGGAGGGCTGGCACAGATACGCAGTATTTT

V gene: TRBV7-9
clone size: many
J gene: TRBJ1-3
D gene: .
CDR3 protein: CASSLARMGGSGNTIYF
CDR3 DNA: TGTGCCAGCAGCTTAGCACGGATGGGCGGCTCTGGAAACACCATATATTTT

V gene: TRBV20-1
clone size: few
J gene: TRBJ2-7
D gene: .
CDR3 protein: CSARDLPRAAGSYEQYF
CDR3 DNA: TGCAGTGCTAGAGATTTACCAAGGGCGGCAGGCTCCTACGAGCAGTACTTC

V gene: TRBV20-1
clone size: many
J gene: TRBJ2-1
D gene: .
CDR3 protein: CSARADNEQFF
CDR3 DNA: TGCAGTGCAAGAGCGGACAATGAGCAGTTCTTC

V gene: TRBV5-1
clone size: .
J gene: TRBJ1-2
D gene: .
CDR3 protein: CASSSSTGPQRGYTF
CDR3 DNA: TGCGCCAGCAGCTCGTCTACAGGTCCCCAGAGGGGCTACACCTTC

V gene: TRBV6-2/TRBV6-3
clone size: few
J gene: TRBJ1-1
D gene: .
CDR3 protein: CASSTGTLSSPRAFF
CDR3 DNA: TGTGCCAGCAGTACCGGGACACTATCCTCCCCACGGGCTTTCTTT

V gene: TRBV5-1
clone size: .
J gene: TRBJ2-4
D gene: TRBD2
CDR3 protein: CASSVGLARGNEKNIQYF
CDR3 DNA: TGCGCCAGCAGCGTGGGACTAGCGCGGGGGAACGAAAAAAACATTCAGTACTTC

V gene: TRBV27
clone size: few
J gene: TRBJ2-1
D gene: .
CDR3 protein: CASTLATGTADEQFF
CDR3 DNA: TGTGCCAGCACCTTAGCGACCGGGACCGCAGATGAGCAGTTCTTC

V gene: TRBV2
clone size: few
J gene: TRBJ2-7
D gene: .
CDR3 protein: CASAEQRYSYEQYF
CDR3 DNA: TGTGCCAGCGCAGAACAGCGATACTCCTACGAGCAGTACTTC

V gene: TRBV20-1
clone size: .
J gene: TRBJ2-1
D gene: TRBD1
CDR3 protein: CSAIQGESEQFF
CDR3 DNA: TGCAGTGCTATACAGGGGGAATCTGAGCAGTTCTTC

V gene: TRBV11-3
clone size: .
J gene: TRBJ1-6
D gene: TRBD1
CDR3 protein: CASSNRRVQGGSPLHF
CDR3 DNA: TGTGCCAGCAGCAACCGGAGGGTTCAGGGGGGTTCACCCCTCCACTTT

V gene: TRBV7-3
clone size: .
J gene: TRBJ2-2
D gene: TRBD1
CDR3 protein: CASSLITGGNTGELFF
CDR3 DNA: TGTGCCAGCAGCTTAATTACAGGGGGAAACACCGGGGAGCTGTTTTTT

V gene: TRBV6-5
clone size: few
J gene: TRBJ2-2
D gene: .
CDR3 protein: CASSYLEVNTGELFF
CDR3 DNA: TGTGCCAGCAGTTACCTAGAGGTGAACACCGGGGAGCTGTTTTTT

V gene: TRBV6-2/TRBV6-3
clone size: .
J gene: TRBJ2-1
D gene: TRBD2
CDR3 protein: CASSYTSGRTYNERFF
CDR3 DNA: TGTGCCAGCAGTTATACTAGCGGGAGAACCTACAATGAGCGGTTCTTC

V gene: TRBV5-1
clone size: .
J gene: TRBJ2-2
D gene: .
CDR3 protein: CASSLRQGLNTGELFF
CDR3 DNA: TGCGCCAGCAGCCTCCGACAGGGACTAAACACCGGGGAGCTGTTTTTT

V gene: TRBV5-1
clone size: .
J gene: TRBJ2-2
D gene: TRBD2
CDR3 protein: CASSLPRLAGRTGELFF
CDR3 DNA: TGCGCCAGCAGCCTCCCTAGACTAGCGGGTCGGACCGGGGAGCTGTTTTTT

V gene: TRBV12-3/TRBV12-4
clone size: medium-sized
J gene: TRBJ2-6
D gene: .
CDR3 protein: CASSHYRGSGANVLTF
CDR3 DNA: TGTGCCAGCAGTCACTATAGGGGCTCTGGGGCCAACGTCCTGACTTTC

V gene: TRBV15
clone size: few
J gene: TRBJ2-2
D gene: .
CDR3 protein: CATSEGGPGELFF
CDR3 DNA: TGTGCCACCAGCGAAGGGGGTCCCGGGGAGCTGTTTTTT

V gene: TRBV6-6
clone size: .
J gene: TRBJ2-2
D gene: .
CDR3 protein: CASSYSLVGELFF
CDR3 DNA: TGTGCCAGCAGTTATAGTTTGGTCGGGGAGCTGTTTTTT

V gene: TRBV5-1
clone size: .
J gene: TRBJ1-1
D gene: .
CDR3 protein: CASSQHNGTQIVGTEAFF
CDR3 DNA: TGCGCCAGCAGCCAACATAACGGGACACAGATTGTGGGCACTGAAGCTTTCTTT

V gene: TRBV20-1
clone size: few
J gene: TRBJ1-5
D gene: .
CDR3 protein: CSARDLGYSNQPQHF
CDR3 DNA: TGCAGTGCTAGAGATTTAGGCTATAGCAATCAGCCCCAGCATTTT

V gene: TRBV21-1
clone size: .
J gene: TRBJ2-1
D gene: .
CDR3 protein: CASSKGSEQFF
CDR3 DNA: TGTGCCAGCAGCAAAGGGAGCGAGCAGTTCTTC

V gene: TRBV6-2/TRBV6-3
clone size: few
J gene: TRBJ2-2
D gene: .
CDR3 protein: CASSYSTVPRTGELFF
CDR3 DNA: TGTGCCAGCAGTTACTCGACCGTGCCCCGCACCGGGGAGCTGTTTTTT